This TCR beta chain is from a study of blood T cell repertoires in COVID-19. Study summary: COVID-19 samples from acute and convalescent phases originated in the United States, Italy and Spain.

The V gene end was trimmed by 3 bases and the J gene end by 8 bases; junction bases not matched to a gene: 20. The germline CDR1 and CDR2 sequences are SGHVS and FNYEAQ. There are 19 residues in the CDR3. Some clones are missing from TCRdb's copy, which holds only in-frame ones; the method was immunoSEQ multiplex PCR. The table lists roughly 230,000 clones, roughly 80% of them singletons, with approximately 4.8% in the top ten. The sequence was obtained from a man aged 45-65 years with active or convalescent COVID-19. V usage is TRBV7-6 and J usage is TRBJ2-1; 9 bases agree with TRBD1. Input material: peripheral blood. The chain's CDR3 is CASSFLLQQGAQLSHEQFF. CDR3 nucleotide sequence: TGTGCCAGCAGCTTCCTACTACAACAGGGGGCCCAGCTGTCCCATGAGCAGTTCTTC. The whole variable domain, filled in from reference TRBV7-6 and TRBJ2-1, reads GAGVSQSPRYKVTKRGQDVALRCDPISGHVSLYWYRQALGQGPEFLTYFNYEAQQDKSGLPNDRFSAERPEGSISTLTIQRTEQRDSAMYRCASSFLLQQGAQLSHEQFFGPGTRLTVL.